The 17 T cell receptor beta chains listed next were all sequenced from one sample in a study of T-cell reconstitution after alpha-beta-depleted transplantation in children (dated by TCRdb to the mid-2010s). The library was made by PCR. The instrument given in TCRdb is Illumina HiSeq 2500. TCR library preparation used molecular barcoding, with unique molecular identifiers applied to normalize quantification of the TCRbeta repertoire. TCRdb trimmed the raw reads at Q25, called clones with MiXCR and kept productive beta chains. Rows merge per CDR3 protein into single entries with the most common DNA and genes. The sample includes approximately 420,000 distinct CDR3 sequences, with under 13% observed a single time. About 5% of the sample is held by the ten biggest clonotypes. Sequenced here: PBMCs from the stem cell graft donor, sampled from the stem cell graft. These receptors all come from a human donor who donated a stem cell graft to a child with acute myeloid leukemia.

This clonotype was detected ten times or more. This chain links TRBV7-6 with TRBJ1-3, with 8 bases fitting TRBD1. This CDR3 has 15 residues. CDR1 SGHVS and CDR2 FNYEAQ come from the germline V gene. V lost 3 bases to trimming and J lost 0 bases; unmatched junction nucleotides: 1. CDR3 bases: TGTGCCAGCAGCTTCGGACAGGGCTCTGGAAACACCATATATTTT. Protein sequence: CASSFGQGSGNTIYF.

The rearrangement joins TRBV12-3 or TRBV12-4 to TRBJ2-5, with a tentative D call TRBD2 (5 bases). V lost 6 bases and J 8 bases, leaving 22 bases between the germline ends. The CDR3 sequence is 15 residues long. CDR3 sequence reads: CASRPEADPLGTQYF. CDR3 DNA sequence: TGTGCCAGCAGACCCGAAGCGGACCCCCTAGGAACCCAGTACTTC.

The chain joins TRBV29-1 to TRBJ1-1, with D perhaps TRBD1 (6 bases). Germline V gene data show CDR1 as SQVTM and CDR2 as ANQGSEA. This CDR3 contains 14 residues. Trimming shortened V by 4 bases and J by 3 bases, and 15 bases separated the two germline ends. The CDR3 region has the DNA TGCAGCGTTGTGTACAGGGCTGCGGACACTGAAGCTTTCTTT. Translated, it gives CSVVYRAADTEAFF. Full variable domain (missing parts from reference TRBV29-1 and TRBJ1-1): SAVISQKPSRDICQRGTSLTIQCQVDSQVTMMFWYRQQPGQSLTLIATANQGSEATYESGFVIDKFPISRPNLTFSTLTVSNMSPEDSSIYLCSVVYRAADTEAFFGQGTRLTVV.

This clonotype has a handful of counts. This chain connects TRBV20-1 to TRBJ2-3; 9 bases are shared with TRBD2. The V gene end was trimmed by 1 base and the J gene end by 6 bases; junction bases not matched to a gene: 8. The CDR3 is made up of 15 amino acids. Germline assignment: CDR1 DFQATT and CDR2 SNEGSKA (reference sequence). The CDR3 nucleotides are TGCAGTGCTAGAGGGTCTAGCGGGGTTTTGGATACGCAGTATTTT. This codes for CSARGSSGVLDTQYF.

In its sample, this clonotype was seen a few times. This chain uses TRBV20-1 with TRBJ2-1, with 11 bases fitting TRBD2. The CDR3 is 18 amino acids. CDR1 DFQATT and CDR2 SNEGSKA come from the germline V gene (reference sequence). V gave up 7 bases and J gave up 4 bases; unmatched junction bases: 18. The CDR3 DNA reads TGCAGTGGGATGTACGAAGGGCCTAGCGGGAGGTTATACAATGAGCAGTTCTTC. This gives the protein CSGMYEGPSGRLYNEQFF.

Only a few counts were recorded for this clonotype. The genes are TRBV15 and TRBJ2-1, with 8 bases that match TRBD2. V was pared by 5 bases and J by 8 bases, with 11 bases of the junction left unmatched. In germline, CDR1 is LNHNV, CDR2 YYDKDF (reference sequence). The CDR3 runs 15 residues. The CDR3 DNA reads TGTGCCACCAGCGGGGGACTAGGGCTGGGACATGAGCAGTTCTTC. It translates to CATSGGLGLGHEQFF.

This clonotype was counted only a few times. The chain has TRBV5-4 and TRBJ2-2; D call uncertain. This CDR3 comprises 15 residues. The V and J ends lost 3 bases and 7 bases respectively, with 16 bases between them. CDR1 and CDR2 (germline): SGHNT, YYREEE (reference sequence). The DNA of the CDR3 is TGTGCCAGCAGCTCCACGACACAGTTTAACGGGGAGCTGTTTTTT. This translates into CASSSTTQFNGELFF.

This clonotype was observed a handful of times. The chain uses TRBV27 and TRBJ1-1; D not certain. Germline-derived CDR1 and CDR2 are MNHEY and SMNVEV (reference sequence). Trimming took 3 bases from V and 0 from J, leaving 14 bases between them. There are 16 residues in the CDR3. CDR3 nucleotides: TGTGCCAGCAGTTTCCTAACCCCGGGGATGAACACTGAAGCTTTCTTT. Translation: CASSFLTPGMNTEAFF.

In this sample, this clonotype turned up many times. The gene calls are TRBV12-3 or TRBV12-4 and TRBJ1-5; no reliable D call. There are 13 residues in the CDR3. V lost 1 base and J 5 bases, leaving 6 bases between the germline ends. The chain's CDR3 is CASSLGMDQPQHF. Here the CDR3 DNA reads TGTGCCAGCAGTTTAGGAATGGATCAGCCCCAGCATTTT.

This clonotype was detected only a few times. The chain is built from TRBV5-1 and TRBJ1-4; 9 bases are shared with TRBD1. The junction had 7 bases not matched to a gene; V was cut back by 4 bases and J by 6 bases. Per the germline V gene, CDR1 is SGHRS and CDR2 is YFSETQ. The CDR3 loop spans 15 amino acids. The CDR3 sequence is CASSRGQGKDEKLFF. Here the CDR3 DNA reads TGCGCCAGCAGCCGGGGACAGGGAAAAGATGAAAAACTGTTTTTT.

CDR3 residues: CASSATGRAEETQYF. CDR3 coding DNA: TGTGCCAGCAGCGCCACCGGTAGGGCGGAAGAGACCCAGTACTTC. This sequence joins TRBV5-4 and TRBJ2-5; D unresolved. V was clipped by 4 bases and J by 3 bases, with 16 bases between them. This CDR3 is 15 amino acids long. Germline V lookup: CDR1 SGHNT, CDR2 YYREEE (reference sequence).

The chain couples TRBV5-1 to TRBJ2-7; 7 bases align to TRBD1. The CDR3 spans 16 residues. Trimming removed 3 bases from V and 1 base from J; junction bases left unmatched: 10. In germline, CDR1 is SGHRS, CDR2 YFSETQ. This CDR3 reads CASSSQPDRNSYEQYF. The CDR3, as DNA: TGCGCCAGCAGCTCTCAACCGGACAGGAATTCCTACGAGCAGTACTTC.

This clonotype has at least ten counts. The chain has TRBV12-3 or TRBV12-4 and TRBJ2-3; D possibly corresponds to TRBD2 (5 bases). The V gene lost 8 bases and the J gene lost 6 bases, with 9 bases spanning the gap. The CDR3 extends over 11 amino acids. DNA for the CDR3: TGTGCCAGCGGGAGCGGCGATACGCAGTATTTT. Translating gives CASGSGDTQYF.

This clonotype occurred many times. The chain uses TRBV7-9 and TRBJ2-7, with 12 bases aligning to TRBD1. Germline trimming cut 0 bases from V and 6 bases from J; bases unmatched to any gene: 3. The CDR3 totals 15 residues. Germline CDR1 reads SEHNR; CDR2 reads FQNEAQ (reference sequence). Here the CDR3 reads CASSLAGTGGVEQYF. DNA for the CDR3: TGTGCCAGCAGCTTAGCCGGGACAGGGGGCGTCGAGCAGTACTTC.

The sample holds many counts of this clonotype. The rearrangement uses TRBV5-1 and TRBJ2-1; 11 bases match TRBD1. The CDR3 has 13 amino acids. J gave up 8 bases and V 6 bases, and 4 bases lay outside the gene matches. Germline V gene data show CDR1 as SGHRS and CDR2 as YFSETQ. This CDR3 reads CASTRDRGDEQFF. The CDR3 DNA follows: TGCGCCAGCACCAGGGACAGGGGGGATGAGCAGTTCTTC.

This clonotype was seen at least ten times. The genes are TRBV5-1 and TRBJ2-2; D perhaps matches TRBD1 (5 bases). The V gene lost 4 bases and the J gene lost 4 bases, with 14 bases spanning the gap. CDR1 and CDR2 (germline): SGHRS, YFSETQ. The CDR3 totals 15 residues. DNA for the CDR3: TGCGCCAGCAGCGTACAGGTTGCGGTCACCGGGGAGCTGTTTTTT. Protein product: CASSVQVAVTGELFF.

This clonotype came up many times. The chain joins TRBV29-1 to TRBJ2-2; D ambiguous. V gave up 6 bases and J gave up 3 bases, with 8 bases separating them. Germline V gene data show CDR1 as SQVTM and CDR2 as ANQGSEA. The CDR3 covers 12 residues. CDR3 sequence reads: CSVKNHTGELFF. The CDR3 DNA reads as TGCAGCGTCAAAAACCACACCGGGGAGCTGTTTTTT.